Shown below are 17 T cell receptor beta chains from a single sample sequenced in a study of shared clonotypes between healthy human individuals. Generated by immunoSEQ multiplex PCR, the TCRdb table keeps only in-frame clones and is missing some. Of roughly 2.2 million clones in the sample, 85% to 95% were seen once. The source material was naive CD4+ T cells from PBMCs. Described subset: CD45RA+ positively selected. The receptors were sampled from a man between 18 and 35 years old in good health. Some clones in this sample may be carry-over from other donors' samples.

This sequence joins TRBV7-6 and TRBJ2-7; 8 bases are a match to TRBD1. The CDR3 is 15 residues long. The germline CDR1 and CDR2 sequences are SGHVS and FNYEAQ. With V trimmed by 5 bases and J by 3 bases, 9 bases remained unmatched. The CDR3 reads CASSLGTGSNYEQYF. The CDR3 DNA sequence: TGTGCCAGCAGCCTCGGGACAGGAAGTAACTACGAGCAGTACTTC.

This clone has a handful of counts. Other DNA variants within this sample encode the same CDR3. This chain connects TRBV7-9 to TRBJ1-2; the D is unclear. V was cut by 1 base and J by 5 bases, with 8 bases left in between. The V gene's germline CDR1 is SEHNR and CDR2 FQNEAQ (reference sequence). The length of the CDR3 is 13 residues. CDR3 region: CASSLGPLYGYTF. The DNA of the CDR3 is TGTGCCAGCAGCTTAGGTCCCCTTTATGGCTACACCTTC.

The rearrangement joins TRBV9 to TRBJ2-7; perhaps TRBD2 as D (5 bases). Deletions cut 7 bases from V and 3 bases from J, with 14 bases between. This CDR3 has 13 amino acids. CDR1 is SGDLS, CDR2 YYNGEE, per germline. CDR3 region: CASGRGTGYEQYF. The DNA for the CDR3 is TGTGCCAGCGGACGGGGAACGGGCTACGAGCAGTACTTC.

The rearrangement links TRBV15 to TRBJ2-7; TRBD1 matches at 7 bases. The CDR3 has 14 amino acids. Trimming cost V 5 bases and J 0 bases; bases outside gene matches: 4. Germline V gives CDR1 LNHNV, CDR2 YYDKDF (reference sequence). The CDR3 DNA reads as TGTGCCACCAGCCCCCGGGACAGCTCCTACGAGCAGTACTTC. This translates into CATSPRDSSYEQYF.

Only one count was recorded for this clone. This rearrangement joins TRBV6-6 to TRBJ2-7; TRBD1 might be the D (6 bases). This CDR3 has 14 amino acids. V was pared by 0 bases and J by 6 bases, with 12 bases between. Germline V gene sequence: CDR1 MNHNY, CDR2 SVGAGI (reference sequence). The CDR3 loop reads CASSYSSGVGEQYF. The DNA of the CDR3 is TGTGCCAGCAGTTACTCTTCAGGGGTGGGCGAGCAGTACTTC.

With respect to this clone: At the DNA level, this CDR3 is encoded by other sequences in the same sample as well. This chain links TRBV4-3 with TRBJ2-2, with D perhaps being TRBD1 or TRBD2 (5 bases each). Looked up from germline, CDR1 is LGHNA and CDR2 is YSLEER. The ends were cut back, 1 base at V and 1 base at J, with 7 bases in the middle. CDR3 length: 15 residues. CDR3 bases: TGCGCCAGCAGCCAAGGTGGGGGGAACACCGGGGAGCTGTTTTTT. It yields the protein CASSQGGGNTGELFF.

This chain connects TRBV4-2 to TRBJ2-2; no clear D gene. Germline V gives CDR1 LGHNA, CDR2 YNFKEQ. The CDR3 totals 13 residues. The germline V and J ends were trimmed by 2 bases and 3 bases, with 4 bases remaining between them. The CDR3 region has the DNA TGTGCCAGCAGCCAATTATACACCGGGGAGCTGTTTTTT. Protein sequence: CASSQLYTGELFF.

This clone was counted a few times. The gene calls are TRBV29-1 and TRBJ1-5; no clear D. V lost 1 base and J lost 6, with 10 bases in between. The germline gives CDR1 SQVTM, CDR2 ANQGSEA. This CDR3 has 13 residues. CDR3 in DNA: TGCAGCGTTGAAGGGGCGGCGGGTCAGCCCCAGCATTTT. Translated, it gives CSVEGAAGQPQHF.

The V gene is TRBV4-2, the J gene TRBJ2-7; D possibly corresponds to TRBD1 (5 bases). There are 14 residues in the CDR3. Germline assignment: CDR1 LGHNA and CDR2 YNFKEQ. V lost 1 base and J 1 base, leaving 8 bases between the germline ends. In DNA form, the CDR3 reads TGTGCCAGCAGCCAAGGCAGGGAATCCTACGAGCAGTACTTC. As protein: CASSQGRESYEQYF.

The chain joins TRBV6-1 to TRBJ1-6; TRBD1 matches 9 bases. The CDR3 is 15 residues long. The ends lost 6 bases at V and 7 bases at J; junction bases unmatched: 7. CDR1 and CDR2 from the germline V gene are MNHNS and SASEGT. CDR3 region: CASRNRQGENSPLHF. In DNA, the CDR3 is TGTGCCAGCAGAAACAGACAGGGGGAGAATTCACCCCTCCACTTT.

The table lists this clone with a count of one. CDR3 nucleotide sequence: TGCGCCAGCAGCCTTCAAACAGGGGAAGAGACCCAGTACTTC. Amino acid sequence: CASSLQTGEETQYF. The gene calls are TRBV5-1 and TRBJ2-5; 7 positions agree with TRBD1. Per the germline V gene, CDR1 is SGHRS and CDR2 is YFSETQ. V was clipped by 4 bases and J by 3 bases; unmatched bases: 6. The CDR3 is 14 amino acids.

The chain employs TRBV19 and TRBJ2-1, with TRBD2 matching over 13 bases. The CDR3 extends over 16 amino acids. Trimming took 3 bases from V and 6 from J; bases not matched to a gene: 5. Germline assignment: CDR1 LNHDA and CDR2 SQIVND (reference sequence). Here the CDR3 reads CASSIIRLAGGNEQFF. The CDR3 DNA follows: TGTGCCAGTAGTATTATTAGACTAGCGGGAGGCAATGAGCAGTTCTTC.

This clone was picked up one time. The chain couples TRBV7-9 to TRBJ2-1; D tentatively fits TRBD1 or TRBD2 (6 bases each). Germline CDR1 reads SEHNR; CDR2 reads FQNEAQ (reference sequence). CDR3 length: 13 residues. Trimming cost V 5 bases and J 7 bases, with 12 bases left between them. The CDR3 is CASSRGQKNEQFF. Here the CDR3 DNA reads TGTGCCAGCAGCCGGGGGCAGAAAAATGAGCAGTTCTTC.

V and J are TRBV7-9 and TRBJ2-5; D unclear. The V and J ends lost 5 bases and 2 bases respectively, with 15 bases between them. The CDR3 is 15 amino acids. Germline V lookup: CDR1 SEHNR, CDR2 FQNEAQ (reference sequence). The CDR3 DNA sequence: TGTGCCAGCAGCCTCCTGAGACCAAGTCAAGAGACCCAGTACTTC. Residues: CASSLLRPSQETQYF. The full variable domain, in which reference TRBV7-9 and TRBJ2-5 provide the parts outside the CDR3, is DTGVSQNPRHKITKRGQNVTFRCDPISEHNRLYWYRQTLGQGPEFLTYFQNEAQLEKSRLLSDRFSAERPKGSFSTLEIQRTEQGDSAMYLCASSLLRPSQETQYFGPGTRLLVL.

This chain connects TRBV6-4 to TRBJ2-2; D remains ambiguous. The CDR3 runs to 14 residues. The germline V gene has CDR1 MRHNA and CDR2 SNTAGT. Trimming removed 6 bases from V and 1 base from J, with 9 bases in between. The chain's CDR3 is CASRVSLNTGELFF. The CDR3 DNA reads as TGTGCCAGCAGGGTTAGTTTGAACACCGGGGAGCTGTTTTTT.

V gene TRBV14 combines with J gene TRBJ2-7; D is possibly TRBD1 (6 bases). Germline values: CDR1 SGHDN, CDR2 FVKESK. V was trimmed by 6 bases and J by 3 bases, leaving 18 bases between them. The CDR3 is 15 amino acids. In DNA form, the CDR3 reads TGTGCCAGCAGTCACAGGGCCGAGAATCTCTACGAGCAGTACTTC. Protein sequence: CASSHRAENLYEQYF.

V gene TRBV11-3 combines with J gene TRBJ2-1; TRBD2 agrees at 12 bases. Germline lookup yields CDR1 SGHNT and CDR2 YENEEA. Trimming at V came to 5 bases and at J to 7 bases, leaving 6 bases not matched to a gene. The CDR3 covers 15 residues. The CDR3 loop is CASSRTSGRLNEQFF. The DNA of the CDR3 is TGTGCCAGCAGCCGTACTAGCGGGAGGTTGAATGAGCAGTTCTTC.